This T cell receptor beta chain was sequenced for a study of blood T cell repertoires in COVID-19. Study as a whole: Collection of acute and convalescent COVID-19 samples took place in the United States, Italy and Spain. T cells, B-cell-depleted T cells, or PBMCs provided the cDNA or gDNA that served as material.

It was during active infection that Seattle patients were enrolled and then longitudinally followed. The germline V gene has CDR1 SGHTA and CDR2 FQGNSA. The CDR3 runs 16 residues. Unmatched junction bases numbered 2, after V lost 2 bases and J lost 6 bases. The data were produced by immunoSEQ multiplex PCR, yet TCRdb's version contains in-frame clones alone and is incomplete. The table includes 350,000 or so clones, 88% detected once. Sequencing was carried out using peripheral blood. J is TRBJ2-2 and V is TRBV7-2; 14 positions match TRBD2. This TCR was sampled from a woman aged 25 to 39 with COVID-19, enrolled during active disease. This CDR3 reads CASSLRTSGGSGELFF. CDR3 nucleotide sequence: TGTGCCAGCAGCTTACGGACTAGCGGGGGGTCCGGGGAGCTGTTTTTT.